This T cell receptor beta chain was recovered during a study of siplizumab effects on memory and regulatory T cells. V lost 3 bases to trimming and J lost 7 bases, with 12 bases between them. The CDR3 spans 13 residues. Germline V CDR1 and CDR2: GTSNPN, SVGIG (reference sequence). Worth noting for this clone: As yet, its antigen is unknown.

Per-sample assaying covered 85,000 to 100,000 TCR templates. Only in-frame clones appear in the TCRdb table, and some are missing; sequencing was by immunoSEQ multiplex PCR. The sample lists about 50,000 clones, about 94% occurring once. Study-level findings and limits: Naive T cells appeared more varied than memory cells and looked like key alloresponse contributors. No assignable naive or memory phenotype existed for roughly 75-95% of proliferating CD4+ or CD8+ clones.

The TCR comes from a human donor in good health. The sample comprised CD8+ T cells sorted from blood. The chain couples TRBV30 to TRBJ2-2; D possibly corresponds to TRBD2 (5 bases). In DNA, the CDR3 is TGTGCCTGGAGCCTTACCCGGGGCGGGGAGCTGTTTTTT. It codes for CAWSLTRGGELFF. The variable domain in full, with the rest retrieved from reference TRBV30 and TRBJ2-2, is SQTIHQWPATLVQPVGSPLSLECTVEGTSNPNLYWYRQAAGRGLQLLFYSVGIGQISSEVPQNLSASRPQDRQFILSSKKLLLSDSGFYLCAWSLTRGGELFFGEGSRLTVL.